This T cell receptor (beta chain) comes out of a study of shared clonotypes between healthy human individuals. The study's findings and limits: It was only blood that was sampled, and tissue repertoires likely differ. For naive CD4 cells, around 5% of clonotypes were shared across a handful of donors. Generation of non-shared clonotypes was less probable than generation of clonotypes shared by all four donors.

Execution of the assay was at deep level. Sequencing was performed with immunoSEQ multiplex PCR; in TCRdb, only in-frame clones are kept and a portion is missing. The sample lists some 2,500,000 clones, less than 95% occurring once. The CDR3 contains 14 residues. CDR1 is SGHAT and CDR2 is FQNNGV in the germline V gene. The V end lost 1 base, the J end lost 5 bases, and 11 bases lay between the germline ends. About this clone: As yet, its antigen is unknown.

The receptor was isolated from a man between 18 and 35 years old in good health. Some clones in this sample may be carry-over from other donors' samples. J is TRBJ1-1 and V is TRBV11-2; possible D gene TRBD1, 5 bases. Sequenced input: naive CD4+ T cells from PBMCs. Noted subset: CD45RA+ positively selected. The CDR3 DNA is TGTGCCAGCAGCTTAGCGGGGGACCTGACTGAAGCTTTCTTT. Amino acids: CASSLAGDLTEAFF.